This TCR beta chain was documented in a study of identical twins. The V end lost 0 bases, the J end lost 3 bases, and 9 bases lay between the germline ends. The CDR3 is 14 residues long. The sample holds many counts of this clonotype. Antigen unknown. Overall study findings and caveats: There were fewer insertions in abundant cord blood beta clonotypes, but memory repertoires showed no such pattern. Out-of-frame beta chain sequences displayed weaker excess sharing between twins. Conclusions leaned on cross-sectional statistical analysis and did not track the same donors over time.

It was template switching that added a universal primer site, and there were unique molecular identifiers on the cDNA. TCRdb recomputed calls from the 5' RACE reads with MiXCR, one row per CDR3 protein. The sample has 1.5 million to 2 million distinct CDR3 sequences, 32% seen once. This TCR derives from a newborn girl in good health. Source material: cord blood. The chain links TRBV12-3 or TRBV12-4 to TRBJ2-7; D unclear. The CDR3 sequence is CASSLAYRLYEQYF. The CDR3 coding sequence is TGTGCCAGCAGTTTAGCGTACCGCCTCTACGAGCAGTACTTC.